The next 13 T cell receptor beta chains were all read from a single sample in a study of monozygotic twins with inflammatory bowel disease (dated by TCRdb to about 2019). Library method: 5' RACE. The instrument given in TCRdb is Illumina HiSeq 2500. TCRdb reprocessed the reads; each CDR3 protein sequence makes one entry, and DNA is unavailable. The table for this sample lists approximately 400,000 distinct CDR3 sequences. Around 2.3% of the sample is in the top ten clones. The specimen sequenced was blood. The source of these receptors is a human donor with ulcerative colitis or Crohn's disease, or a healthy co-twin of an affected twin (not recorded which).

This sequence joins TRBV12-3 or TRBV12-4 and TRBJ2-1; TCRdb returns TRBD2, unconfirmable since there is no DNA. The CDR3 runs 14 residues. The chain's CDR3 is CASRVLSSYNEQFF.

The chain has TRBV3-1 and TRBJ2-1. CDR1 and CDR2 from the germline V gene are LGHDT and YNNKEL (reference sequence). This CDR3 comprises 15 residues. This CDR3 reads CASRAGGSSYNEQFF.

This rearrangement joins TRBV6-5 to TRBJ1-1. Germline CDR1 and CDR2: MNHEY and SVGAGI. There are 13 residues in the CDR3. CDR3 sequence: CASSYNSWTEAFF.

The chain recombines TRBV30 with TRBJ2-5; TCRdb's D gene call, TRBD1, goes unchecked for lack of DNA. The length of the CDR3 is 15 residues. CDR1 is GTSNPN and CDR2 is SVGIG in the germline V gene (reference sequence). The CDR3 sequence is CAWSKTGGSQETQYF.

The chain is built from TRBV5-1 and TRBJ2-3; no DNA is available, so the TRBD2 call from TCRdb remains unchecked. Germline CDR1 SGHRS, CDR2 YFSETQ. There are 17 residues in the CDR3. The CDR3 loop reads CASSLGLAGAGTDTQYF. Using reference TRBV5-1 and TRBJ2-3 for the parts outside the CDR3, the full variable domain is KAGVTQTPRYLIKTRGQQVTLSCSPISGHRSVSWYQQTPGQGLQFLFEYFSETQRNKGNFPGRFSGRQFSNSRSEMNVSTLELGDSALYLCASSLGLAGAGTDTQYFGPGTRLTVL.

CDR3 sequence reads: CASSSASGISMAGELFF. This chain links TRBV28 with TRBJ2-2; the TCRdb D gene call, TRBD2, has no DNA to confirm it. Germline assignment: CDR1 MDHEN and CDR2 SYDVKM. CDR3 length equals 17 residues. Drawing the rest from reference TRBV28 and TRBJ2-2, the complete variable domain is DVKVTQSSRYLVKRTGEKVFLECVQDMDHENMFWYRQDPGLGLRLIYFSYDVKMKEKGDIPEGYSVSREKKERFSLILESASTNQTSMYLCASSSASGISMAGELFFGEGSRLTVL.

The chain employs TRBV5-1 and TRBJ1-1. This CDR3 is 17 amino acids long. Germline V gene sequence: CDR1 SGHRS, CDR2 YFSETQ. Here the CDR3 reads CASSLAGLGIRNTEAFF.

The CDR3 loop reads CASRQSGTSGNTIYF. The genes are TRBV27 and TRBJ1-3. The CDR3 has 15 residues. Germline CDR1 reads MNHEY; CDR2 reads SMNVEV (reference sequence).

The rearrangement uses TRBV12-3 or TRBV12-4 and TRBJ2-2; TCRdb names TRBD1, which stays unverified in the absence of DNA. The CDR3 is 15 amino acids. CDR3 in amino acids: CASSLVTGLIGELFF.

The rearrangement links TRBV18 to TRBJ1-1; the D call of TRBD1 rests on TCRdb alone, since no DNA is present to check it. The CDR3 extends over 15 amino acids. From germline, CDR1 is KGHSH and CDR2 LQKENI. This CDR3 is CASSPRLPANTEAFF. The whole variable domain, filled in from reference TRBV18 and TRBJ1-1, reads NAGVMQNPRHLVRRRGQEARLRCSPMKGHSHVYWYRQLPEEGLKFMVYLQKENIIDESGMPKERFSAEFPKEGPSILRIQQVVRGDSAAYFCASSPRLPANTEAFFGQGTRLTVV.

The genes are TRBV20-1 and TRBJ2-2; TCRdb outputs TRBD2, but without DNA this stays unchecked. Germline V CDR1 and CDR2: DFQATT, SNEGSKA (reference sequence). The CDR3 has 13 amino acids. This CDR3 reads CSAGTTFLGELFF.

V is TRBV20-1 and J is TRBJ2-3; TCRdb's D call, TRBD1, is unchecked because there is no DNA. The germline CDR1 and CDR2 sequences are DFQATT and SNEGSKA (reference sequence). This CDR3 spans 14 amino acids. The chain's CDR3 is CSANTRENTDTQYF.

The CDR3 region is CASSYDGTEAFF. V and J are TRBV6-5 and TRBJ1-1. The CDR3 has 12 residues. In germline, CDR1 is MNHEY, CDR2 SVGAGI.